The clone carrying this T cell receptor (beta chain) occurred a few times. Antigen: not known. TCRdb recomputed calls from the RACE reads with MiXCR, one row per CDR3 protein. The table lists 370,000 or so distinct CDR3 sequences, approximately 4.4% of them singletons. These data are taken from a study of human T cells and chemical hapten exposure. The CDR3 contains 13 residues. Study-level points and caveats: The study found that DPC sensitization did not change TCRs above 1 in 1000 frequency. Relative to controls, expanded TCRs formed significantly more large CDR3 similarity clusters.

As to time point: patch test 1, 2 weeks after DPC sensitization. Noted treatment: therapeutic diphenylcyclopropenone sensitization with weekly scalp DPC. Someone pulled total RNA out of unfractionated whole blood. The source is a woman in her forties or fifties with alopecia areata. Some clones in this sample may be carry-over from other donors' samples. The source material was whole blood, sampled in connection with sensitization to the hapten diphenylcyclopropenone (DPC). The chain carries TRBV21-1 and TRBJ1-2. TRBV21-1 is marked as a pseudogene. The DNA of the CDR3 is TGTGCCAGCAGCAAAGAACAGTTCTATGGCTACACCTTC. Encoded protein: CASSKEQFYGYTF.